A selection of T cell receptor beta chains follows, all from one sample in a study of blood T cells in healthy people across ages. One entry per CDR3 protein results from TCRdb running MiXCR on the 5' RACE reads. This table holds over 1,300,000 distinct CDR3 sequences, approximately 63% found once. The specimen sequenced was blood. The source is a man younger than 35 in good health. CDR3s include the opening cysteine and the closing phenylalanine or tryptophan. A D gene is named only where the DNA matches it firmly. Not every row has a clone size; where given, it reads once, few, many or a size class.

size | J | V | D | DNA | CDR3
- | TRBJ2-7 | TRBV10-3 | TRBD1 | TGTGCCATCAGTGAGCCCGGGACAGGGTCCTACGAGCAGTACTTC | CAISEPGTGSYEQYF
few | TRBJ2-1 | TRBV20-1 | - | TGCAGTGCAGTAGGGCCTTACAATGAGCAGTTCTTC | CSAVGPYNEQFF
few | TRBJ1-6 | TRBV7-2 | TRBD1 | TGTGCCAGCAGCTTAAGAGTTTCGAGGACAGGGGTTTCACCCCTCCACTTT | CASSLRVSRTGVSPLHF
- | TRBJ2-3 | TRBV4-1 | - | TGCGCCACCCGGCCCGGAGGCAGCGAAGAGACGCAGTATTTT | CATRPGGSEETQYF
many | TRBJ2-7 | TRBV20-1 | - | TGCAGTGCTAGGGGGGGTGAGCCATACGAGCAGTACTTC | CSARGGEPYEQYF
- | TRBJ2-2 | TRBV28 | TRBD1 | TGTGCCAGCAGTTTATCAGGGGGAGTCACCGGGGAGCTGTTTTTT | CASSLSGGVTGELFF
- | TRBJ1-2 | TRBV14 | TRBD1 | TGTGCCTGCAGCCCCGGGACAGGGAATTATGGCTACACCTTC | CACSPGTGNYGYTF
- | TRBJ2-2 | TRBV7-2 | - | TGTGCCAGCAGCACCCGACTAGGACCGAACACCGGGGAGCTGTTTTTT | CASSTRLGPNTGELFF
- | TRBJ2-7 | TRBV20-1 | - | TGCAGTGCTAGCCCCTCCCGGGGAAACTACGAGCAGTACTTC | CSASPSRGNYEQYF
- | TRBJ2-5 | TRBV2 | - | TGTGCCAGCAATGCGGGAGAGACCCAGTACTTC | CASNAGETQYF
- | TRBJ2-5 | TRBV9 | TRBD2 | TGTGCCAGCAGCGACACCGGGACTAGCGGTTTAAATGAGCAGTACTTC | CASSDTGTSGLNEQYF
few | TRBJ1-6 | TRBV20-1 | - | TGCAGTGCCCGACTCTATAATTCACCCCTCCACTTT | CSARLYNSPLHF
- | TRBJ1-2 | TRBV5-6 | TRBD1 | TGTGCCAGCAGCCGGATGTTACAGGGGGAGAAGGGCTACACCTTC | CASSRMLQGEKGYTF
- | TRBJ2-5 | TRBV3-1 | - | TGTGCCAGCAGCCAAGGGGGCGCCTGGGAGGAGCAGTACTTC | CASSQGGAWEEQYF
- | TRBJ1-2 | TRBV4-1 | - | TGCGCCAGCAGCCAATCCACTTCCTCTAACTATGGCTACACCTTC | CASSQSTSSNYGYTF
- | TRBJ2-7 | TRBV29-1 | TRBD1 | TGCAGCGTTGTGCCCCCGGGACAGGGGCACGAGCAGTACTTC | CSVVPPGQGHEQYF
- | TRBJ2-6 | TRBV12-3/TRBV12-4 | TRBD1 | TGTGCCAGCGCTGGGACAGGGAGGAAGGTTGGGGCCAACGTCCTGACTTTC | CASAGTGRKVGANVLTF
once | TRBJ1-1 | TRBV6-1 | - | TGTGCCAGCAGTGAAATGTTTAACGCTGAAGCTTTCTTT | CASSEMFNAEAFF
- | TRBJ2-1 | TRBV29-1 | TRBD2 | TGCAGCGCTGGGACGAGGACTAGTAACAATGAGCAGTTCTTC | CSAGTRTSNNEQFF
- | TRBJ1-4 | TRBV7-8 | - | TGTGCCAGCAGCCTAGAATTGGGACTTTCTAATGAAAAACTGTTTTTT | CASSLELGLSNEKLFF
- | TRBJ2-3 | TRBV7-2 | TRBD2 | TGTGCCAGCAGCCCTAGCGGGGCTGCAGATACGCAGTATTTT | CASSPSGAADTQYF
- | TRBJ2-7 | TRBV11-3 | - | TGTGCCAGCGGCAAGTCACAGGGAGGGGGGGAGCAGTACTTC | CASGKSQGGGEQYF
few | TRBJ2-7 | TRBV12-3/TRBV12-4 | - | TGTGCCAGCAGCCGCGACAGTAAGGTGGGCGAGCAGTACTTC | CASSRDSKVGEQYF
- | TRBJ1-5 | TRBV27 | TRBD1 | TGTGCCAGCAGTTTATTAGGGGCCAGGGGGCCGGTGGGGGCCCAGCATTTT | CASSLLGARGPVGAQHF
few | TRBJ2-1 | TRBV5-1 | - | TGCGCCAGCAGCTTGGCCAATCTTTACAATGAGCAGTTCTTC | CASSLANLYNEQFF
- | TRBJ2-3 | TRBV10-3 | TRBD2 | TGTGCCATCAGTGAGCCGAGGCTAGCGGGGCCAACCCGCACAGATACGCAGTATTTT | CAISEPRLAGPTRTDTQYF
- | TRBJ2-5 | TRBV4-3 | - | TGCGCCAGCAGCCAAGATAGGGAACTCGGGGAGACCCAGTACTTC | CASSQDRELGETQYF
- | TRBJ2-7 | TRBV7-9 | - | TGTGCCAGCATCTCAGCAGGGGACGAGCAGTACTTC | CASISAGDEQYF
- | TRBJ2-7 | TRBV6-5 | TRBD1 | TGTGCCAGCAGTTTCCCCGACAGGGAAGGGGGCAATGAGCAGTACTTC | CASSFPDREGGNEQYF
- | TRBJ2-7 | TRBV29-1 | - | TGCAGCGTTTCCAAGGGTTGGGGCTTCGAGAACGAGCAGTACTTC | CSVSKGWGFENEQYF
few | TRBJ2-7 | TRBV29-1 | - | TGCAGCGTTGCTTCAGGGTCAACCTACGAGCAGTACTTC | CSVASGSTYEQYF
- | TRBJ1-5 | TRBV15 | - | TGTGCCACCAGCAGAGATAGCAGACAGTTCCGACAGCCCCAGCATTTT | CATSRDSRQFRQPQHF
- | TRBJ2-5 | TRBV4-2 | - | TGTGCCAGCAGCCAAGAAGAAGGGGGTCCTGAGACCCAGTACTTC | CASSQEEGGPETQYF
- | TRBJ2-3 | TRBV4-3 | - | TGCGCCAGCAGCCAAGATTCAGGTGCCTCTCGTCCCCCAGATACGCAGTATTTT | CASSQDSGASRPPDTQYF
- | TRBJ1-4 | TRBV4-1 | - | TGCGCCGGCCGGGGGCCGAACAATGAAAAACTGTTTTTT | CAGRGPNNEKLFF
few | TRBJ1-2 | TRBV6-1 | TRBD1 | TGTGCCAGCAGTGAAAGGACAGGGGCATTAAACTATGGCTACACCTTC | CASSERTGALNYGYTF
once | TRBJ2-2 | TRBV20-1 | TRBD2 | TGCAGTGCTAGAGAGGCCGGGACTAGCGTCCATCCGGGGGAGCTGTTTTTT | CSAREAGTSVHPGELFF
- | TRBJ2-2 | TRBV20-1 | - | TGCAGTGCTAGAGATGGAAGGAGCGGCACCGGGGAGCTGTTTTTT | CSARDGRSGTGELFF
- | TRBJ1-4 | TRBV25-1 | - | TGTGCCAGCGGGTGGACTGAAAAACTGTTTTTT | CASGWTEKLFF
few | TRBJ2-1 | TRBV12-5 | - | TGTGCTAGTGGGACCGGGACCCCCCTCAATGAGCAGTTCTTC | CASGTGTPLNEQFF
- | TRBJ1-2 | TRBV20-1 | - | TGCAGTGCCCGAAGGAAGAGTTATTACTATGGCTACACCTTC | CSARRKSYYYGYTF
- | TRBJ2-4 | TRBV29-1 | TRBD2 | TGCAGCGTTGAGACTAGCGGGAGGGCCGTACAGTACTTC | CSVETSGRAVQYF
- | TRBJ2-7 | TRBV2 | TRBD1 | TGTGCCAGCAGTGAGGAGGGGACAGGCTACTACGAGCAGTACTTC | CASSEEGTGYYEQYF
- | TRBJ2-3 | TRBV7-2 | TRBD2 | TGTGCCAGCATCCTAGCTAGCGGGGTCGGCACAGATACGCAGTATTTT | CASILASGVGTDTQYF
few | TRBJ2-1 | TRBV7-2 | TRBD2 | TGTGCCAGCAGCTTTTTAGCGGGAGGGGGGTACAATGAGCAGTTCTTC | CASSFLAGGGYNEQFF
- | TRBJ2-6 | TRBV6-2/TRBV6-3 | - | TGTGCCAGCAGTTACTCGAGACGCTTTGGGGCCAACGTCCTGACTTTC | CASSYSRRFGANVLTF
- | TRBJ2-7 | TRBV5-1 | - | TGCGCCAGCAGCGCCATACCCGGGACGAAAACCTACGAGCAGTACTTC | CASSAIPGTKTYEQYF
- | TRBJ2-7 | TRBV5-8 | - | TGTGCCAGCAGCTTGGAATTGGGGGAAAATGAGCAGTACTTC | CASSLELGENEQYF
- | TRBJ2-7 | TRBV30 | - | TGTGCCTGGAGTGGCGGGACCACCTACGAGCAGTACTTC | CAWSGGTTYEQYF
- | TRBJ2-2 | TRBV28 | - | TGTGCCAGCAAACCCAAGTGGGCCAGCACTCTCACCGGGGAGCTGTTTTTT | CASKPKWASTLTGELFF
- | TRBJ2-5 | TRBV20-1 | - | TGCAGTGCTAGAATACTAGAGACCCAGTACTTC | CSARILETQYF
few | TRBJ2-3 | TRBV10-3 | - | TGTGCCATCAGTCGCAGAGAGGAAGATACGCAGTATTTT | CAISRREEDTQYF
- | TRBJ2-3 | TRBV6-6 | - | TGTGCCAGCAGTTACTTAAGCGGGTCGCAGTATTTT | CASSYLSGSQYF
- | TRBJ2-3 | TRBV20-1 | - | TGCAGTGCCTCGGCGGGATTTACAAGCACAGATACGCAGTATTTT | CSASAGFTSTDTQYF
- | TRBJ2-7 | TRBV3-1 | TRBD2 | TGTGCCAGCAGCCAAGGGCGGGAGGGCCCCTACGAGCAGTACTTC | CASSQGREGPYEQYF
- | TRBJ2-5 | TRBV25-1 | TRBD1 | TGTGCCAGCAGTGGCCGGGACAGGCTTCAAGAGACCCAGTACTTC | CASSGRDRLQETQYF
- | TRBJ1-2 | TRBV3-1 | - | TGTGCCAGCAGCCAACTTGACGGGAGCAGTGGCTACACCTTC | CASSQLDGSSGYTF